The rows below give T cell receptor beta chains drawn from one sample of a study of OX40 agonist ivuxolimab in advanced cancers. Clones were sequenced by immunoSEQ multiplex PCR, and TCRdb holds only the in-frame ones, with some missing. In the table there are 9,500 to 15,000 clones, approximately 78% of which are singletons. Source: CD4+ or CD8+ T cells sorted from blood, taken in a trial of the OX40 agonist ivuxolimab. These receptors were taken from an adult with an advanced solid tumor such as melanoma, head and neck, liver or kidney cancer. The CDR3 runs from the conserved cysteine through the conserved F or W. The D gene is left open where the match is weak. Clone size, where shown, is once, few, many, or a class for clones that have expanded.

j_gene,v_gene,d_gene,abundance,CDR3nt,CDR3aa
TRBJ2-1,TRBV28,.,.,TGTGCCAGCAGCCCCGCGGGGGCGAGCGGGTTTTGGTTCTTC,CASSPAGASGFWFF
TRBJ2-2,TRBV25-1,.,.,TGTGCCAGCAGTCAAGGAAGGAGGCGGACCGGGGAGCTGTTTTTT,CASSQGRRRTGELFF
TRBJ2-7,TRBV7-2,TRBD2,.,TGTGCCAGCAGCTTAGAAGGGACTAGCGGGTTGGGCGAGCAGTACTTC,CASSLEGTSGLGEQYF
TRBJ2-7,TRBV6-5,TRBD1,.,TGTGCCAGCAGCAAAGACAGGGAGCCCTACGAGCAGTACTTC,CASSKDREPYEQYF
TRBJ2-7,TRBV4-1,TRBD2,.,TGCGCCAGCAGCTACGCACCGTGGACTAGCGGGAGCTACGAGCAGTACTTC,CASSYAPWTSGSYEQYF
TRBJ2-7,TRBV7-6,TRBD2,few,TGTGCCAGCAGCTTACGGACTAGCGTCCACGAGCAGTACTTC,CASSLRTSVHEQYF
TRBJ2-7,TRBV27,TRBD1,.,TGTGCCAGCAGCTCCGGGACAGGCTACGAGCAGTACTTC,CASSSGTGYEQYF
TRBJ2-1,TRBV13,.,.,TGTGCCAGCAGCTTAGGACTAGCTGGCGATGAGCAGTTCTTC,CASSLGLAGDEQFF
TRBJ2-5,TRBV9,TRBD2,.,TGTGCCAGCAGCCGATATCCCGGGACTAGCCCGGGTGAGCAGTACTTC,CASSRYPGTSPGEQYF
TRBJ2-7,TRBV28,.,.,TGTGCCAGCAGTTTTCGGCGGCTAGCGAGCTCCTACGAGCAGTACTTC,CASSFRRLASSYEQYF
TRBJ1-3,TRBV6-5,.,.,TGTGCCAGCAGTACAACAGGGTTTGTCACCATATATTTT,CASSTTGFVTIYF
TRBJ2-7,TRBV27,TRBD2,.,TGTGCCAGCAGTCTCTCGAGCGGGAGGTACTACGAGCAGTACTTC,CASSLSSGRYYEQYF
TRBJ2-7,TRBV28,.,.,TGTGCCAGCAAAACGACAGGTTTCTACGAGCAGTACTTC,CASKTTGFYEQYF
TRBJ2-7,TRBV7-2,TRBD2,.,TGTGCCAGCAGCCAGGGACTAGCGGGAGGGCCCGATCTTGAGCAGTACTTC,CASSQGLAGGPDLEQYF
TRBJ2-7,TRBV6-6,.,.,TGTGCCAGCAGTTACATGGACAGTCTTTGGGAGCAGTACTTC,CASSYMDSLWEQYF
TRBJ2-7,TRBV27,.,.,TGTGCCAGCAGTTTATTCCTGAGCTACGAGCAGTACTTC,CASSLFLSYEQYF
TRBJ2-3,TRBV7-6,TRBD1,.,TGTGCCAGCAGCCCGTGGACAGGTCAAGCAGATACGCAGTATTTT,CASSPWTGQADTQYF
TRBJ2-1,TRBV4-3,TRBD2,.,TGCGCCAGCAGCCCCGGGACTAGCGGATACAATGAGCAGTTCTTC,CASSPGTSGYNEQFF
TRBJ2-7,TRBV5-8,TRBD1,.,TGTGCCAGCAGCTTCACAGGGGCAAGGGGTGGCGAGCAGTACTTC,CASSFTGARGGEQYF
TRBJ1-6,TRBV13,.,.,TGTGCCAGCAGCTTATCTGGGCAGGGAGGTTCACCCCTCCACTTT,CASSLSGQGGSPLHF
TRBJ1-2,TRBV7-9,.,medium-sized,TGTGCCAGCAGTGGACTCTTTACAAACTATGGCTACACCTTC,CASSGLFTNYGYTF
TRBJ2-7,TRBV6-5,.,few,TGTGCCAGCAGTTACAGTTTGGACAGCTCCTACGAGCAGTACTTC,CASSYSLDSSYEQYF
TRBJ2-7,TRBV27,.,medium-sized,TGTGCCAGCAGTTTAGGAGAGCAGTACTTC,CASSLGEQYF
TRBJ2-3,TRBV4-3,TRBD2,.,TGCGCCAGCAGCCAAGATCCTAGCGGGAGGAAAGCAGATACGCAGTATTTT,CASSQDPSGRKADTQYF
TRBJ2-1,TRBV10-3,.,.,TGTGCCACTCATAGTCGGAATAGTGGAAATGAGCAGTTCTTC,CATHSRNSGNEQFF
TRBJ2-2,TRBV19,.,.,TGTGCCAGTAGTCCCGGGACCGGGGAGCTGTTTTTT,CASSPGTGELFF
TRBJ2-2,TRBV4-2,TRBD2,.,TGTGCCAGCAGCCAAGGCCGGTATGCGGTAGCGGGAGTAGGGGTAACCGGGGAGCTGTTTTTT,CASSQGRYAVAGVGVTGELFF
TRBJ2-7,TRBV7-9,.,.,TGTGCCAGCAGCTTCATGACCGCTCCCTACGAGCAGTACTTC,CASSFMTAPYEQYF
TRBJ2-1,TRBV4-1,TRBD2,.,TGCGCCAGCAGCCAAGAGGATAGCGGGAGGGCCGCCGTCGATGAGCAGTTCTTC,CASSQEDSGRAAVDEQFF
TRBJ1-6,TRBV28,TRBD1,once,TGTGCCAGCAGTTTAGGACAGGGTTTTCGTTCACCCCTCCACTTT,CASSLGQGFRSPLHF
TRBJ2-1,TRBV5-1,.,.,TGCGCCAGCAGCTTGGGGGGCTACAATGAGCAGTTCTTC,CASSLGGYNEQFF
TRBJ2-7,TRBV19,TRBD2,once,TGTGCCAGTAGTCTAACTAGCGGGAGCTCCTACGAGCAGTACTTC,CASSLTSGSSYEQYF
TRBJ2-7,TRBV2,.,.,TGTGCCAGACAGGGTCCATTCTACGAGCAGTACTTC,CARQGPFYEQYF
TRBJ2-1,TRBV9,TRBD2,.,TGTGCCAGCAGTGTCCCCACTAGCGGGAGCAATGAGCAGTTCTTC,CASSVPTSGSNEQFF
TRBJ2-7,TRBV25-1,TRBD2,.,TGTGCCAGCAGTGTGGCGGGAGGATCCTACGAGCAGTACTTC,CASSVAGGSYEQYF
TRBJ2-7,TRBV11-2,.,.,TGTGCCAGCAGCCCGTGGGCCTCCTACGAGCAGTACTTC,CASSPWASYEQYF
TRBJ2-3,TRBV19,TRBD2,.,TGTGCCAGTAGTCCCAGACTAGCGGGAGGGGGAGATACGCAGTATTTT,CASSPRLAGGGDTQYF
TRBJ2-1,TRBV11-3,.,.,TGTGCCAGCAGCTCTCGAGGGCAACATGAGCAGTTCTTC,CASSSRGQHEQFF
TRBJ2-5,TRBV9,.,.,TGTGCCAGCAGCCAAAGATCCGGGACTGCCCCACAAGAGACCCAGTACTTC,CASSQRSGTAPQETQYF
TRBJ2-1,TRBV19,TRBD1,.,TGTGCCAGTAGCCAGTACAGGGGTCGGGACAATGAGCAGTTCTTC,CASSQYRGRDNEQFF
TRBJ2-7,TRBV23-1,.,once,TGCGCCAGCAGTCAGTCAGAGGACTACGAGCAGTACTTC,CASSQSEDYEQYF
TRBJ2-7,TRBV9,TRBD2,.,TGTGCCAGCAGCCTTAACCCTAGCGGGAGCATCTACGAGCAGTACTTC,CASSLNPSGSIYEQYF
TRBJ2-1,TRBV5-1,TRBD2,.,TGCGCCAGCAGCTTGGTGGGTAGCGGGAGGGATGAGCAGTTCTTC,CASSLVGSGRDEQFF
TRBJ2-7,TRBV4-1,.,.,TGCGCCAGCAGCCATAATCGGGACGAGCAGTACTTC,CASSHNRDEQYF
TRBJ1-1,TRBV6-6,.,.,TGTGCCAGCAGTTACTCGAAGGGCACTGAAGCTTTCTTT,CASSYSKGTEAFF
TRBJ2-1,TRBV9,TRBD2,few,TGTGCCAGCAGCGAAACCGGGACTAGTACCCATGAGCAGTTCTTC,CASSETGTSTHEQFF
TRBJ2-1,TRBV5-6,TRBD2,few,TGTGCCAGCAGCTCCGGAGCGGGGAACGAGCAGTTCTTC,CASSSGAGNEQFF
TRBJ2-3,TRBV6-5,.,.,TGTGCCAGCAGTTACTTAGGGTTAGATGATACGCAGTATTTT,CASSYLGLDDTQYF
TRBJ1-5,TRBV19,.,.,TGTGCCAGTAGTCTAACAGGATATAGCAATCAGCCCCAGCATTTT,CASSLTGYSNQPQHF
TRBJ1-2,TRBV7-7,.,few,TGTGCCAGCAGTCGGGAGAACTATGGCTACACCTTC,CASSRENYGYTF
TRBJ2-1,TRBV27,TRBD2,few,TGTGCCACCCACGGGGGGAGCAATGAGCAGTTCTTC,CATHGGSNEQFF
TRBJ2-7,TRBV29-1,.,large,TGCAGCGCCACTGGGGCAGGGCGCGAGCAGTACTTC,CSATGAGREQYF
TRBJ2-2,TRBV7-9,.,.,TGTGCCAGCAGCTTGTCAATCACCGGGGAGCTGTTTTTT,CASSLSITGELFF
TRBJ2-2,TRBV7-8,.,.,TGTGCCAGCAGCATCCGACAGGACACCGGGGAGCTGTTTTTT,CASSIRQDTGELFF
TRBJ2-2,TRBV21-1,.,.,TGTGCCAGCAGCAAGCGGGAGTCCGGGGAGCTGTTTTTT,CASSKRESGELFF
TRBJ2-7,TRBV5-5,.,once,TGTGCCAGCAGCTTGGTGTTCGGCAGCCTCTCCTACGAGCAGTACTTC,CASSLVFGSLSYEQYF
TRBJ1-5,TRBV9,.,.,TGTGCCAGCAGCGTAGATGGGGATAGCAATCAGCCCCAGCATTTT,CASSVDGDSNQPQHF